This T cell receptor (beta chain) was sequenced in a study of blood T cell repertoires in COVID-19. Study-level information: Sources were T cells, B-cell-depleted T cells, or PBMCs; the material itself was cDNA or gDNA.

From germline, CDR1 is LGHDT and CDR2 YNNKEL (reference sequence). V gave up 1 base and J gave up 8 bases, with 11 bases separating them. The CDR3 is 13 residues long. As processed by the authors: Amplified reference gene primers provided the basis for estimating nucleated cell counts. Data came from immunoSEQ multiplex PCR; TCRdb stores just in-frame clones and leaves some out. The D gene and trimming were derived from the DNA, and the V and J assignments and clone size from that table. This sample carries approximately 250,000 clones, roughly 83% of them seen once, and the ten largest clones take about 7.4%.

The rearrangement uses TRBV3-1 (or the pseudogene TRBV3-2) and TRBJ1-2; no definite D call. Sequencing used peripheral blood. The source of this sequence is a woman in her forties or fifties with acute or convalescent COVID-19. The CDR3 region is CASSQGRGFGYTF. In DNA, the CDR3 is TGTGCCAGCAGCCAAGGTCGGGGTTTCGGCTACACCTTC.